The rows below give T cell receptor beta chains drawn from one sample of a study of Graves' ophthalmopathy and Graves' hyperthyroidism. Using its own MiXCR run on the multiplex PCR reads, TCRdb lists one record per CDR3 protein. The data contain over 650,000 distinct CDR3 sequences, more than 40% of them singletons. Specimen: peripheral blood. These receptors all stem from an adult man with Graves' ophthalmopathy. The CDR3 runs from the conserved cysteine through the conserved F or W. A D gene is named only where the DNA matches it firmly. Clone size, where shown, is once, few, many, or a class for clones that have expanded.

d_gene	j_gene	abundance	v_gene	CDR3nt	CDR3aa
TRBD2	TRBJ2-1	.	TRBV25-1	TGTGCCAGCAGTGCGACTAGCGGGAGTTCTGTGAATGAGCAGTTCTTC	CASSATSGSSVNEQFF
.	TRBJ1-5	many	TRBV7-7	TGTGCTAGCAGCTTGCCGGGCCCCTGTTTCGACCAGCCCCAGCATTTT	CASSLPGPCFDQPQHF
.	TRBJ2-5	many	TRBV19	TGTGCCAGTGGGCAGCAGTACCAAGAGACCCAGTACTTC	CASGQQYQETQYF
TRBD1	TRBJ2-6	.	TRBV9	TGTGCCAGCAACACCGGGGGGACAGGGGATGGGGCCAACGTCCTGACTTTC	CASNTGGTGDGANVLTF
.	TRBJ2-7	.	TRBV7-6	TGTGCCAGCAGCTTAGGGCTCAACGAGCAGTACTTC	CASSLGLNEQYF
.	TRBJ1-6	many	TRBV11-3	TGTGCCAGCAGGATGGGACCGAATTCACCCCTCCACTTT	CASRMGPNSPLHF
TRBD2	TRBJ2-5	many	TRBV29-1	TGCAGCGGTGGAGAGTTTGCCGGGACTACTGAAGTGGAGACCCAGTACTTC	CSGGEFAGTTEVETQYF
TRBD1	TRBJ1-5	.	TRBV27	TGTGCCAGCAGTTTAGGACAGGGCAATCAGTCCCAGCATTTT	CASSLGQGNQSQHF
.	TRBJ1-2	few	TRBV5-1	TGCGCCAGCAGCGAAGAAGCCCTGGGGGGATATGGCTACACCTTC	CASSEEALGGYGYTF
TRBD2	TRBJ2-2	few	TRBV7-2	TGTGCCAGCAGCCGCCGACTAGCGGGGGGGGAGAAGAACACCGGGGAGCTGTTTTTT	CASSRRLAGGEKNTGELFF
.	TRBJ1-1	many	TRBV10-3	TGTGCCATCGCTGGTCAGCTGAACACTGAAGCTTTCTTT	CAIAGQLNTEAFF
TRBD1	TRBJ1-3	once	TRBV5-1	TGCGCCAGCAGCGGAGACAGGGATGGCTACACCTTATATTTT	CASSGDRDGYTLYF
.	TRBJ2-3	few	TRBV20-1	TGCAGTGCTAGAGAGGTCGATACGCAGTATTTT	CSAREVDTQYF
TRBD1	TRBJ1-2	.	TRBV7-9	TGCGCCAGCAGTACTCGTCGACAGGGAGGCTATGGCCACACCTTC	CASSTRRQGGYGHTF
.	TRBJ1-6	many	TRBV2	TGTGCCAGCAGTGATATAGTTAATTCACCCCTCCACTTT	CASSDIVNSPLHF
TRBD1	TRBJ1-1	many	TRBV2	TGTGCCAGCAGTACAGGGGGCTTGACTGAAGCTTTCTTT	CASSTGGLTEAFF
.	TRBJ2-6	.	TRBV13	TGTGCCAGCAGCCTAAACCGGGCCAACGTCCTGACTTTC	CASSLNRANVLTF
.	TRBJ1-6	many	TRBV9	TGTGCCAGCAGCCCGTGGGACAAAAATAATTCACCCCTCCACTTT	CASSPWDKNNSPLHF
.	TRBJ2-6	many	TRBV20-1	TGCAGTGCTAGTGGGCAGATCTCTGGGGCCAACGTCCTGACTTTC	CSASGQISGANVLTF
.	TRBJ1-5	.	TRBV2	TGTGCCAGCAGAACGGGCCAATTTAGCAATCAGCCCCAGCATTTT	CASRTGQFSNQPQHF
TRBD1	TRBJ2-7	.	TRBV6-5	TGTGCCAGCAGGGGGACAGTAGACGAGCAGTACTTC	CASRGTVDEQYF
TRBD1	TRBJ1-5	many	TRBV19	TGTGCCAGTAGCCAAGGGACAGTTGGAAATCAGCCCCAGCATTTT	CASSQGTVGNQPQHF
TRBD1	TRBJ1-1	many	TRBV19	TGTGCCAGTAGTCCAAGACAGGGGGCGTCCACTGAAGCTTTCTTT	CASSPRQGASTEAFF
TRBD1	TRBJ1-2	many	TRBV2	TGTGCCAGCAGTGAATTAAGGACAGGAGATTACTATGGCTACACCTTC	CASSELRTGDYYGYTF
TRBD2	TRBJ2-7	many	TRBV20-1	TGCAGTGCTAATCACCTAGCGGGGGGGTTGGGCGAGCAGTACTTC	CSANHLAGGLGEQYF
TRBD1	TRBJ1-6	.	TRBV7-2	TGTGCCAGCAGCTTAGCAGGACAGGGTTCACCCCTCCACTTT	CASSLAGQGSPLHF
.	TRBJ2-6	few	TRBV20-1	TGCAGTGCAGAGGAGGGATCCGGGGCCAACGTCCTGACTTTC	CSAEEGSGANVLTF
.	TRBJ2-7	many	TRBV12-3/TRBV12-4	TGTGCCAGCAGGGACGGTCTTGAGTCCGAGCAGTACTTC	CASRDGLESEQYF
.	TRBJ2-7	many	TRBV5-8	TGTGCCAGCAGCTTGCAGGTTACGGGCGAGCAGTACTTC	CASSLQVTGEQYF
.	TRBJ1-4	.	TRBV5-8	TGTGCCAGCAGTCCTGATACCACAACTAATGAAAAACTGTTTTTT	CASSPDTTTNEKLFF
.	TRBJ1-3	.	TRBV29-1	TGCAGCTTGGCGAGCACCCCTGGAAACACCATATATTTT	CSLASTPGNTIYF
.	TRBJ2-5	many	TRBV7-7	TGTGCCAGCAGCTTAGAGGTTTCCCCGGGGGCGAGGCAAGAGACCCAGTACTTC	CASSLEVSPGARQETQYF
TRBD1	TRBJ1-2	many	TRBV9	TGTGCCAGCAGCGGCGTGTGGCAGGGGGCTCATGGCTACACCTTC	CASSGVWQGAHGYTF
TRBD1	TRBJ2-5	.	TRBV12-3/TRBV12-4	TGTGCCAGCAGTCGCAGGGGGCGCGGGCAAGAGACCCAGTACTTC	CASSRRGRGQETQYF
.	TRBJ2-7	once	TRBV6-2/TRBV6-3	TGTGCCAGCAGTTACTCCATCGAAACAGGGTGGTACGAGCAGTACTTC	CASSYSIETGWYEQYF
TRBD1	TRBJ1-1	.	TRBV10-3	TGTGCCATCAGTGACGACAGGGGGCCTGAAGCTTTCTTT	CAISDDRGPEAFF
TRBD2	TRBJ2-5	once	TRBV9	TGTGCCTGGGGGGGGTTCCAAGAGACCCAGTACTTC	CAWGGFQETQYF
.	TRBJ1-1	few	TRBV12-3/TRBV12-4	TGTGCCAGCACCCCTTTAGGGAACACTGAAGCTTTCTTT	CASTPLGNTEAFF
.	TRBJ1-4	many	TRBV29-1	TGCAGCGTTGGGGGGCTGAATAATGAAAAACTGTTTTTT	CSVGGLNNEKLFF
.	TRBJ2-7	.	TRBV29-1	TGCAGCGTTGCTCAGGGAGGCGAGCAGTACTTC	CSVAQGGEQYF
TRBD1	TRBJ2-5	.	TRBV10-3	TGTGCCATCAGTGAAACGGGTGGCGGGACAGGGCATGTTGGCGAGACCCAGTACTTC	CAISETGGGTGHVGETQYF
TRBD1	TRBJ1-5	.	TRBV2	TGTGCCAGCAGGGAACGACAGGGGGGACAGCCCCAGCATTTT	CASRERQGGQPQHF
TRBD1	TRBJ1-2	.	TRBV24-1	TGTGCCACCAGTGCCGGACAGGGGGCGGACTATGGCTACACCTTC	CATSAGQGADYGYTF
.	TRBJ2-1	.	TRBV19	TGTGCCAGTAGTATTAGCCGGAGCTCCTACAATGAGCAGTTCTTC	CASSISRSSYNEQFF
TRBD1	TRBJ2-2	few	TRBV6-4	TGTGCCAGCAGTGAGACGACAGGGGACACCGGGGAGCTGTTTTTT	CASSETTGDTGELFF
.	TRBJ1-1	.	TRBV7-2	TGTGCCAGCAGGGGACAAGTGACTGAAGCTTTCTTT	CASRGQVTEAFF